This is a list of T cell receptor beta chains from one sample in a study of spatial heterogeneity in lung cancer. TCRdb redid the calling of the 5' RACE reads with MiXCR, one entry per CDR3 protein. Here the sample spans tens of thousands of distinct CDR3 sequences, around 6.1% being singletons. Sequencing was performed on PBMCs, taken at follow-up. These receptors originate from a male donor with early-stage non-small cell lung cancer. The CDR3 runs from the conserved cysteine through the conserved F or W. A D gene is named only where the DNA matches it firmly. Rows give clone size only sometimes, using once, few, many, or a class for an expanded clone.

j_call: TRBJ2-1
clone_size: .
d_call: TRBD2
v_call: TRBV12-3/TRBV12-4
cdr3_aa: CASSIAGVRYNEQFF
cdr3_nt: TGTGCCAGCAGCATAGCGGGAGTCCGCTACAATGAGCAGTTCTTC

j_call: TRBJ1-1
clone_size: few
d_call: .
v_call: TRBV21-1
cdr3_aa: CASSKGDGRRPFPEAFF
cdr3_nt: TGTGCCAGCAGCAAAGGTGATGGCAGGCGTCCGTTCCCTGAAGCTTTCTTT

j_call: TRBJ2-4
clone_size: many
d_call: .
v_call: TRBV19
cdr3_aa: CASSEYGPSARLAKNIQYF
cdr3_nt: TGTGCCAGTAGTGAGTATGGTCCTAGCGCTAGGCTAGCCAAAAACATTCAGTACTTC

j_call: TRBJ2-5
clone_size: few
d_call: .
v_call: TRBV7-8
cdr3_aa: CASREGAGGVETQYF
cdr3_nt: TGTGCCAGCAGAGAGGGGGCAGGAGGGGTAGAGACCCAGTACTTC

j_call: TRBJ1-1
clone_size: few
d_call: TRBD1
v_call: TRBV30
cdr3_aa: CAWRAPDRGTEAFF
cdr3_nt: TGTGCCTGGAGGGCCCCGGACAGGGGTACTGAAGCTTTCTTT

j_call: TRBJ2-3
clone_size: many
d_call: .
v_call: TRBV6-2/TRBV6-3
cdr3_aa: CASSYGPDDTDTQYF
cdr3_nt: TGTGCCAGCAGTTACGGACCAGACGACACAGATACGCAGTATTTT

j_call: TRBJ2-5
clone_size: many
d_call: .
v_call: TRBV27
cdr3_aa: CASSDGGAGKETQYF
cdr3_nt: TGTGCCAGCAGTGATGGCGGGGCGGGCAAAGAGACCCAGTACTTC

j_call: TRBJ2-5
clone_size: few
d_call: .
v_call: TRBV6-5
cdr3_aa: CASSYYGGIQETQYF
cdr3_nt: TGTGCCAGCAGTTACTACGGGGGAATTCAAGAGACCCAGTACTTC

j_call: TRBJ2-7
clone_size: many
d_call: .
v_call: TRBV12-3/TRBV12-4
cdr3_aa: CASSLDYRSSYEQYF
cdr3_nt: TGTGCCAGCAGTTTAGATTACAGGAGCTCCTACGAGCAGTACTTC

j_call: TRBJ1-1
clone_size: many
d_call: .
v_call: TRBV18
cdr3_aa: CASSRAVFDTEAFF
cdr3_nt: TGTGCCAGCTCAAGGGCCGTTTTCGACACTGAAGCTTTCTTT

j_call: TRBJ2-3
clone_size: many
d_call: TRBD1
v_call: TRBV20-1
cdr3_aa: CSANRDRGKDTQYF
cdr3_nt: TGCAGTGCTAACCGGGACAGGGGGAAAGATACGCAGTATTTT

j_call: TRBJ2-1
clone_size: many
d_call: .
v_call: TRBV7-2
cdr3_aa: CASSPRAGFQSEQFF
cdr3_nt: TGTGCCAGCAGCCCACGGGCGGGGTTTCAGAGTGAGCAGTTCTTC

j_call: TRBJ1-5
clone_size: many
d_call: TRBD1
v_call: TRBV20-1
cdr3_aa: CSANTGGSNQPQHF
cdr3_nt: TGCAGTGCGAATACAGGGGGAAGCAATCAGCCCCAGCATTTT

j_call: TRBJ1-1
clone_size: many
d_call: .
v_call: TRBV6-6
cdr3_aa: CAIMAATEAFF
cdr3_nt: TGTGCCATCATGGCGGCCACTGAAGCTTTCTTT

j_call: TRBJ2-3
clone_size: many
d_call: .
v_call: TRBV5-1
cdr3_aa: CASSDPGITDTQYF
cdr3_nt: TGCGCCAGCAGTGATCCGGGAATAACAGATACGCAGTATTTT

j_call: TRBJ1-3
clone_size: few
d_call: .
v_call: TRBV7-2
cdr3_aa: CASSPGTIGNTIYF
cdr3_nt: TGTGCCAGCAGCCCAGGGACCATTGGAAACACCATATATTTT

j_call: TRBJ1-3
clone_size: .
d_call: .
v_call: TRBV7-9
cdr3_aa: CASSFGKGLDGNTIYF
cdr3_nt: TGTGCCAGCAGCTTCGGGAAAGGCCTAGACGGAAACACCATATATTTT

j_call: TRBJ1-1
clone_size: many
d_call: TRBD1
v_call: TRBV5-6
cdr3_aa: CASSLYTGAGNTEAFF
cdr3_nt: TGTGCCAGCAGCTTGTATACAGGGGCAGGGAACACTGAAGCTTTCTTT

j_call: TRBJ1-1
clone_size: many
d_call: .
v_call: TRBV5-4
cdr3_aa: CASSYHVLGVPGNTEAFF
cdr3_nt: TGTGCCAGCAGCTACCATGTTTTGGGGGTCCCAGGGAACACTGAAGCTTTCTTT

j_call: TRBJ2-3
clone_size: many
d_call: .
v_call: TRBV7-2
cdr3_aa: CASRGAYLDLDTDTQYF
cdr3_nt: TGTGCCAGCAGGGGGGCCTACCTCGACCTCGACACAGATACGCAGTATTTT

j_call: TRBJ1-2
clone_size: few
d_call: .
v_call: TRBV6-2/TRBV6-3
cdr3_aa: CASSYSSVIEGHTF
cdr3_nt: TGTGCCAGCAGTTACTCGAGCGTAATTGAAGGCCACACCTTC

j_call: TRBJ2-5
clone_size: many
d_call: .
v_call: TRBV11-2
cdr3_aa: CASSLEGTETQYF
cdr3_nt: TGTGCCAGCAGCTTAGAAGGGACGGAGACCCAGTACTTC